Listed here are 26 T cell receptor beta chains from one sample, sequenced in a study of breast tumors, draining lymph nodes, adjacent tissues. TCRdb reprocessed the multiplex PCR reads with MiXCR, giving one entry per CDR3 protein. The sample yields some 130,000 distinct CDR3 sequences, around 20% seen once. Breast cancer patients provided tissue from their axillary draining lymph nodes. The sequencing input was axillary lymph node tissue. The receptors stem from a female donor with breast cancer. Some clones in this sample may be carry-over from other donors' samples.

This clonotype has ten or more counts. The chain combines TRBV7-3 with TRBJ2-2, with D possibly TRBD2 on 5 matching bases. There are 13 residues in the CDR3. Germline CDR1 SGHTA, CDR2 FQGTGA. V was trimmed by 4 bases and J by 8 bases, leaving 11 bases between them. Written as DNA, the CDR3 is TGTGCCAGCAGCTCCTTGATAGCGGGGGAGCTGTTTTTT. This codes for CASSSLIAGELFF.

In this sample, this clonotype turned up a few times. J is TRBJ2-4 and V is TRBV20-1; 7 positions agree with TRBD1. The CDR3 is made up of 15 amino acids. Germline V gene lookup returns CDR1 DFQATT and CDR2 SNEGSKA (reference sequence). V dropped 3 bases and J dropped 4; count of bases not matched to a gene: 9. CDR3 residues: CSASLKGQKKNIQYF. DNA of the CDR3: TGCAGTGCTAGCCTCAAGGGACAGAAAAAAAACATTCAGTACTTC.

The sample holds many counts of this clonotype. This chain connects TRBV5-1 to TRBJ2-7; possibly TRBD2 for D (7 bases). V was trimmed by 3 bases and J by 1 base, leaving 20 bases between them. The germline V gene has CDR1 SGHRS and CDR2 YFSETQ. This CDR3 has 17 amino acids. CDR3 residues: CASSSRGGAGHSYEQYF. The DNA of the CDR3 is TGCGCCAGCAGCTCGAGGGGGGGGGCAGGTCATTCCTACGAGCAGTACTTC.

The rearrangement links TRBV2 to TRBJ2-3; TRBD1 matches 7 bases. Per germline, CDR1 SNHLY and CDR2 FYNNEI. The CDR3 is made up of 15 amino acids. V lost 10 bases to trimming and J lost 6 bases; unmatched junction nucleotides: 16. The CDR3 coding sequence is TGTGCCACCCAGACTGGGACAGCAAGGACGGATACGCAGTATTTT. Encoded protein: CATQTGTARTDTQYF.

About this clonotype itself: This could be a read error, since a much larger clone is one nucleotide away. The V gene is TRBV6-5, the J gene TRBJ1-2; TRBD1 aligns across 7 bases. The CDR3 loop spans 15 amino acids. The germline V gene encodes CDR1 MNHEY and CDR2 SVGAGI. Trimming took 2 bases from V and 5 from J; bases not matched to a gene: 8. In DNA, the CDR3 is TGTGCCAGCAGTTACCCGCCGACAGGGCTTTATGGCTACACCTTC. Protein sequence: CASSYPPTGLYGYTF.

Many counts were recorded for this clonotype. This rearrangement joins TRBV10-3 to TRBJ2-1; D call uncertain. Germline CDR1 reads ENHRY; CDR2 reads SYGVKD. Trimming removed 6 bases at V and 2 bases at J, with 2 bases between. This CDR3 is built from 11 residues. The CDR3 sequence is CAIRTYNEQFF. CDR3 in DNA: TGTGCCATCAGGACCTACAATGAGCAGTTCTTC.

This clonotype was found many times. The V call is TRBV29-1, the J call TRBJ2-1; D assignment may be TRBD1 or TRBD2 (6 bases each). This CDR3 comprises 15 residues. V was trimmed by 5 bases and J by 5 bases, leaving 19 bases between them. The V gene's germline CDR1 is SQVTM and CDR2 ANQGSEA. The CDR3 region is CSVLGGLGTHNEQFF. In DNA, the CDR3 is TGCAGCGTTTTAGGGGGGCTCGGAACCCACAATGAGCAGTTCTTC.

A word on this clonotype: A read error may produce the germline difference seen at one junction end. V is TRBV20-1 and J is TRBJ2-4; 11 positions match TRBD2. The germline V gene has CDR1 DFQATT and CDR2 SNEGSKA (reference sequence). This CDR3 has 16 amino acids. CDR3 residues: CGAYRSGRAAKNIQYF. CDR3 coding DNA: TGCGGTGCTTATCGTAGCGGGAGGGCGGCCAAAAACATTCAGTACTTC.

J is TRBJ2-1 and V is TRBV18; TRBD2 agrees at 13 bases. Germline V CDR1 and CDR2: KGHSH, LQKENI. The CDR3 runs to 14 residues. The J segment lost 9 bases and the V segment lost 7 bases, leaving 6 bases of the junction unmatched. The CDR3 DNA reads TGTGCCAGCTGCCGGACTAGCGGGAGTGCTGAGCAGTTCTTC. Translating gives CASCRTSGSAEQFF.

V usage is TRBV5-1 and J usage is TRBJ2-3, with TRBD2 matching 9 bases. Germline V gene data show CDR1 as SGHRS and CDR2 as YFSETQ. There are 16 residues in the CDR3. The trim removed 3 bases at V and 0 bases at J, leaving 5 bases unmatched. The CDR3 sequence: CASSSNSGSSTDTQYF. The CDR3 coding sequence is TGCGCCAGCAGCTCCAATAGCGGGAGTAGCACAGATACGCAGTATTTT.

On this clonotype itself: It may be a read error: a sequence one base away is much more abundant. The chain couples TRBV12-3 or TRBV12-4 to TRBJ2-1; no clear D. This CDR3 has 12 amino acids. DNA for the CDR3: TGTGCCTGCAGTTTGTATTACAATGAGCAGTTCTTC. Protein sequence: CACSLYYNEQFF.

The table lists this clonotype with many counts. V gene TRBV12-3 or TRBV12-4 combines with J gene TRBJ2-7, with D perhaps TRBD2 (6 bases). Trimming cost V 5 bases and J 4 bases, with 18 bases left between them. This CDR3 comprises 15 residues. The CDR3 DNA is TGTGCCAGCAGTCCGCAATGGGGGGAGAAGTACGAGCAGTACTTC. Its protein product is CASSPQWGEKYEQYF.

Of note for this clonotype: A much larger clone lies a single base off, so this may be a read error. This sequence joins TRBV6-6 and TRBJ2-3, with D perhaps TRBD1 or TRBD2 (5 bases each). The germline V gene encodes CDR1 MNHNY and CDR2 SVGAGI (reference sequence). The CDR3 has 15 amino acids. The DNA for the CDR3 is TGTGTCAGCAGTCGGGGCGCGCTAAAGACAGATACGCAGTATTTT. It yields the protein CVSSRGALKTDTQYF.

This clonotype was seen a single time. A single base separates this from a much larger clone, so it may be a read error. The chain employs TRBV12-3 or TRBV12-4 and TRBJ2-1, with TRBD2 as a possible D gene (6 bases). This CDR3 has 14 residues. Between the trimmed V and J ends, which lost 3 bases and 5 bases, there was a span of 11 bases. Here the CDR3 DNA reads TGTGCCAGCAGTTTGACGGGAGCCCACAATGAGCAGTTCTTC. Amino acid sequence: CASSLTGAHNEQFF.

Points on this clonotype: This clone may be a read error of a much larger clone one base away. The J gene is TRBJ1-4, the V gene TRBV19, with 9 bases matching TRBD1. CDR3 length: 16 residues. The J segment lost 12 bases and the V segment lost 7 bases, leaving 18 bases of the junction unmatched. Germline V gene sequence: CDR1 LNHDA, CDR2 SQIVND (reference sequence). DNA of the CDR3: TGTGCCAGTACCGACAACCCACAGGGGGCGCAGGAAGAACTGTTTTTT. Amino acids: CASTDNPQGAQEELFF.

The J gene is TRBJ1-1, the V gene TRBV20-1; D gene uncertain. The CDR3 totals 10 residues. Germline lookup yields CDR1 DFQATT and CDR2 SNEGSKA (reference sequence). Between the trimmed V and J ends, which lost 1 base and 6 bases, there was a span of 3 bases. The CDR3 loop reads CSARGSEAFF. CDR3 bases: TGCAGTGCTAGAGGCTCTGAAGCTTTCTTT.

For this clonotype: A read error is possible here, since a much larger clone lies one base away. This sequence joins TRBV7-9 and TRBJ1-2, with TRBD1 identical over 8 bases. V dropped 4 bases and J dropped 5; count of bases not matched to a gene: 6. The CDR3 runs 14 residues. From germline, CDR1 is SEHNR and CDR2 FQNEAQ (reference sequence). The CDR3 sequence: CASSSGRQGYGYTF. The CDR3 DNA is TGTGCCAGCAGCTCCGGCAGACAGGGGTATGGCTACACCTTC.

This clonotype was detected many times. V and J are TRBV5-6 and TRBJ1-2; maybe TRBD1 (5 bases). This CDR3 has 12 residues. CDR1 is SGHDT, CDR2 YYEEEE, per germline. V lost 6 bases and J lost 8, with 14 bases in between. The CDR3 reads CASNRGGVGYTF. In DNA form, the CDR3 reads TGTGCCAGCAACCGGGGGGGTGTGGGCTACACCTTC.

This clonotype was seen only a few times. CDR3 coding DNA: TGTGCCAGCGGAGGGGGCCTTCAGCCCCAGCATTTT. Its protein product is CASGGGLQPQHF. The chain couples TRBV12-3 or TRBV12-4 to TRBJ1-5, with 7 bases fitting TRBD1. This CDR3 comprises 12 residues. V trimming: 8 bases; J trimming: 6 bases; junction bases outside the gene matches: 4.

This clonotype has at least ten counts. The chain carries TRBV6-1 and TRBJ1-6; 7 positions agree with TRBD1. Germline V gives CDR1 MNHNS, CDR2 SASEGT. This CDR3 contains 18 residues. The V gene end was trimmed by 4 bases and the J gene end by 7 bases; junction bases not matched to a gene: 16. DNA for the CDR3: TGTGCCAGCAGTGTAAACCCCAGTAGCCCGGGACAGAATTCACCCCTCCACTTT. It codes for CASSVNPSSPGQNSPLHF.

This clonotype has ten or more counts. The rearrangement uses TRBV4-1 and TRBJ2-7; TRBD1 agrees at 7 bases. With V trimmed by 1 base and J by 3 bases, 12 bases remained unmatched. CDR1 and CDR2 (germline): MGHRA, YSYEKL. CDR3 length: 17 amino acids. The CDR3 loop is CASSQVRAGTARYEQYF. As DNA, the CDR3 is TGCGCCAGCAGCCAAGTCAGGGCAGGGACAGCTCGCTACGAGCAGTACTTC.

This clonotype has just one count. The rearrangement links TRBV7-6 to TRBJ2-6; D may be TRBD1 (5 bases). The germline V and J ends were trimmed by 1 base and 0 bases, with 10 bases remaining between them. The CDR3 contains 17 residues. Germline CDR1 is SGHVS and CDR2 is FNYEAQ. The CDR3 DNA reads TGTGCCAGCAGCTTAGTGGGTGGGGCCTCTGGGGCCAACGTCCTGACTTTC. Amino acids: CASSLVGGASGANVLTF.

This clonotype came up many times. V is TRBV20-1 and J is TRBJ2-7; 9 bases line up with TRBD2. The CDR3 covers 15 residues. Per germline, CDR1 DFQATT and CDR2 SNEGSKA (reference sequence). Trimming took 0 bases from V and 4 from J; bases not matched to a gene: 7. The CDR3 here is CSARDGRTSVYEQYF. The CDR3 bases are TGCAGTGCTAGAGATGGTCGGACTAGCGTGTACGAGCAGTACTTC.

This clonotype was seen repeatedly, ten times or more. The chain carries TRBV20-1 and TRBJ2-5, with D hard to call. V gave up 0 bases and J gave up 4 bases, with 18 bases separating them. CDR1 DFQATT and CDR2 SNEGSKA come from the germline V gene (reference sequence). There are 16 residues in the CDR3. The DNA of the CDR3 is TGCAGTGCTAGAGATACGGGCGGAAGATTTAGAGAGACCCAGTACTTC. It yields the protein CSARDTGGRFRETQYF.

This clonotype appeared many times. The V gene is TRBV7-9, the J gene TRBJ2-3; D ambiguous. Germline values: CDR1 SEHNR, CDR2 FQNEAQ (reference sequence). The CDR3 spans 12 residues. Trimming removed 3 bases at V and 6 bases at J, with 7 bases between. The CDR3 spells CASSFDPDTQYF. CDR3 DNA: TGTGCCAGCAGCTTCGACCCCGATACGCAGTATTTT.

This clonotype was recorded many times. The CDR3 sequence: CASRAAGTHTDTQYF. DNA of the CDR3: TGTGCCAGCAGGGCTGCAGGGACCCACACAGATACGCAGTATTTT. This sequence joins TRBV12-3 or TRBV12-4 and TRBJ2-3, with D perhaps assigned TRBD1 or TRBD2 (5 bases each). CDR3 length equals 15 residues. The V gene lost 6 bases and the J gene lost 2 bases, with 15 bases spanning the gap.